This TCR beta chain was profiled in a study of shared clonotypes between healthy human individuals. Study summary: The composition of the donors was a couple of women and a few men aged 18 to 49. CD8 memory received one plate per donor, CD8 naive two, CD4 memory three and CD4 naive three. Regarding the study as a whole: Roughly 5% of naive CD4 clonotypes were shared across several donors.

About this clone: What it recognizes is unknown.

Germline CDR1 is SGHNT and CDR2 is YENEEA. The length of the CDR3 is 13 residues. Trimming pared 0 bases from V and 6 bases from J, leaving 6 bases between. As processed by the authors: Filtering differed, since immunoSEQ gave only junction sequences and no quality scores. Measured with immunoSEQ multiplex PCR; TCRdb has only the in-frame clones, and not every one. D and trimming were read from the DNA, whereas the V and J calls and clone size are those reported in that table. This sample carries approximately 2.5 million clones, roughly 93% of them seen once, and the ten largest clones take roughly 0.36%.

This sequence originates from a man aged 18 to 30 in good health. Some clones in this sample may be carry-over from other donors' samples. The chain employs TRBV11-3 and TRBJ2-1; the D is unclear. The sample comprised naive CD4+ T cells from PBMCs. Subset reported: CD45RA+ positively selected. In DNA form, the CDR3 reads TGTGCCAGCAGCTTAGAAGAAGGCAATGAGCAGTTCTTC. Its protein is CASSLEEGNEQFF.